This TCR beta chain derives from a study of blood T cells in healthy people across ages. There are a few counts of this clonotype. The target antigen is unknown. Together with a sample-barcoded 5' primer, a J-beta primer mix was included in a second PCR lasting about 7 to 11 cycles. CDR3-containing paired-end reads numbering at least 2.5 million came from each sample. TCRdb redid the calling of the 5' RACE reads with MiXCR, one entry per CDR3 protein. The data show over 1.5 million distinct CDR3 sequences, around half seen once. Broader study findings: PBMC samples, being unsorted, prevented any conclusive comparison of naive and antigen-experienced cells.

Sequencing used blood. This clonotype was sampled from a woman aged 40 to 49 in good health.

The CDR3 region is CASSGGQGALGAFF. The CDR3 nucleotides read TGTGCCAGCAGCGGGGGGCAGGGGGCTCTAGGAGCTTTCTTT. V and J are TRBV7-2 and TRBJ1-1; 8 bases are a match to TRBD1. The CDR3 consists of 14 residues. The trim removed 5 bases at V and 10 bases at J, leaving 12 bases unmatched. CDR1 and CDR2 (germline): SGHTA, FQGNSA.